This T cell receptor (beta chain) was captured by sequencing in a study of beta chain features in type 1 diabetes. Whole-study findings and limits: Naive, central memory and regulatory TCRB repertoires appeared more similar among patients than healthy donors. People with Type 1 diabetes carried modestly yet significantly shorter TCRB CDR3s in all four CD4+ subsets. VDJ junctions from patients with type 1 diabetes contained fewer insertions and more deletions.

The authors reverse transcribed all of the isolated RNA, so sequencing captured expressed TCRB transcripts. Method: immunoSEQ multiplex PCR; TCRdb's copy keeps in-frame clones and lacks some. The top ten clones hold 2% to 3% of a sample with 120,000 or so clones, approximately 15% of them seen once. This CDR3 is built from 15 residues. In germline, CDR1 is SGDLS, CDR2 YYNGEE. The V gene end was trimmed by 4 bases and the J gene end by 2 bases; junction bases not matched to a gene: 5. This clone was observed a handful of times. Its antigen is undetermined. All sorted populations exceeded 95% purity. The chain joins TRBV9 to TRBJ1-2; 10 positions match TRBD1. The sequence derives from a man aged 18 to 30 with type 1 diabetes. Sample: central memory CD4+ T cells from blood. CDR3: CASSPWTGGNYGYTF. The CDR3 DNA follows: TGTGCCAGCAGCCCGTGGACAGGGGGGAACTATGGCTACACCTTC.